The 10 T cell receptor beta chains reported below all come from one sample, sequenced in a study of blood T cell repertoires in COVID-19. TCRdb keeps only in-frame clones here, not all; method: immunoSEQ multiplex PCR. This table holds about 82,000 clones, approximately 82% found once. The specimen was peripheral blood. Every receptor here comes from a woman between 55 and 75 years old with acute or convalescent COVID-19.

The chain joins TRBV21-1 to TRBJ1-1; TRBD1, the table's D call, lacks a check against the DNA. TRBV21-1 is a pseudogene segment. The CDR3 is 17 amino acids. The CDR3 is CASSKAGTGRGNTEAFF. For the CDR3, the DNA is TGTGCCAGCAGCAAAGCCGGGACAGGGAGGGGGAACACTGAAGCTTTCTTT.

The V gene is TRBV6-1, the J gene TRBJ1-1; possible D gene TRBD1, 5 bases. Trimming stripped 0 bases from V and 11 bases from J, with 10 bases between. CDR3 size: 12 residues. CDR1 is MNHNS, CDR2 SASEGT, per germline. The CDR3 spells CASSEALGGAFF. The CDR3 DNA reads TGTGCCAGCAGTGAAGCGCTCGGGGGGGCTTTCTTT.

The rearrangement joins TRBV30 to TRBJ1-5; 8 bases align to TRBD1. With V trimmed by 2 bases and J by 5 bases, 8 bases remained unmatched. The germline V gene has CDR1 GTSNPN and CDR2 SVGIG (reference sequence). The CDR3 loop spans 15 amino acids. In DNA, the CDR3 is TGTGCCTGGAGTCGTACAGGGGGAAGGGATCAGCCCCAGCATTTT. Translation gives CAWSRTGGRDQPQHF.

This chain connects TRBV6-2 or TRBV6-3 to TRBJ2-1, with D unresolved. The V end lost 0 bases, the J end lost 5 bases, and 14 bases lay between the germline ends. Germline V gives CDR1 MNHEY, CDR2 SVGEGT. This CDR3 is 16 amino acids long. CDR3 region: CASSYSISSPNNEQFF. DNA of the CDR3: TGTGCCAGCAGTTACTCGATCTCCAGTCCGAACAATGAGCAGTTCTTC.

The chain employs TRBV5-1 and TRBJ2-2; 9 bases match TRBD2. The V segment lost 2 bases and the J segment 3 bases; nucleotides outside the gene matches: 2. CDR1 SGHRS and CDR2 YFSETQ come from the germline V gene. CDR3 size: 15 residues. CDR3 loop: CASSLAGGYTGELFF. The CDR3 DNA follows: TGCGCCAGCAGCTTAGCGGGGGGATACACCGGGGAGCTGTTTTTT.

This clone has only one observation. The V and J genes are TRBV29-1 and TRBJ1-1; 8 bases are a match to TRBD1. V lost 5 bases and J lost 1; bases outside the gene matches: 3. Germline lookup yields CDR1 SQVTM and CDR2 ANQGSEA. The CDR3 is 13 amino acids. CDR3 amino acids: CSVNDRGNTEAFF. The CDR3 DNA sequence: TGCAGCGTTAACGACAGGGGGAACACTGAAGCTTTCTTT.

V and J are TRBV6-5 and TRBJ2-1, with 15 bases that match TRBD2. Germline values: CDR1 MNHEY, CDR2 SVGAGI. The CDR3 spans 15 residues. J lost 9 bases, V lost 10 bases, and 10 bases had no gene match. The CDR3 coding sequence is TGTGCCACTCGGGGACTAGCGGGAGGCTCGGGTGAGCAGTTCTTC. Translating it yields CATRGLAGGSGEQFF.

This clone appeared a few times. The CDR3 region has the DNA TGTGCCTGGAGTGTATGGGGGGGCTCCTACAATGAGCAGTTCTTC. As protein: CAWSVWGGSYNEQFF. The chain couples TRBV30 to TRBJ2-1, with 7 bases identical to TRBD2. V gave up 0 bases and J gave up 0 bases; unmatched junction bases: 2. The CDR3 runs 15 residues. CDR1 and CDR2 from the germline V gene are GTSNPN and SVGIG (reference sequence).

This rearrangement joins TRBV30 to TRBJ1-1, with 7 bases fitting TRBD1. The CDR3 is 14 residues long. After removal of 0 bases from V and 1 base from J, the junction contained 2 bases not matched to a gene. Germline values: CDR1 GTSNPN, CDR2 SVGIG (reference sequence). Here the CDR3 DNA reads TGTGCCTGGAGTGTAGGGGGCCCGAACACTGAAGCTTTCTTT. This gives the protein CAWSVGGPNTEAFF. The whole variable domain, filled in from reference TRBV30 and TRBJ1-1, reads SQTIHQWPATLVQPVGSPLSLECTVEGTSNPNLYWYRQAAGRGLQLLFYSVGIGQISSEVPQNLSASRPQDRQFILSSKKLLLSDSGFYLCAWSVGGPNTEAFFGQGTRLTVV.

CDR3 coding DNA: TGTGCCAGCAGCTTAGGGGGCAGGGAGGACTATGGCTACACCTTC. Encoded protein: CASSLGGREDYGYTF. V gene TRBV7-9 combines with J gene TRBJ1-2, with D possibly matching TRBD1 (5 bases). V lost 1 base and J lost 3, with 12 bases in between. Germline loops: CDR1 SEHNR, CDR2 FQNEAQ (reference sequence). This CDR3 contains 15 residues. The full variable domain, in which reference TRBV7-9 and TRBJ1-2 provide the parts outside the CDR3, is DTGVSQNPRHKITKRGQNVTFRCDPISEHNRLYWYRQTLGQGPEFLTYFQNEAQLEKSRLLSDRFSAERPKGSFSTLEIQRTEQGDSAMYLCASSLGGREDYGYTFGSGTRLTVV.